The TCR beta chain under discussion was sequenced for a study of cytomegalovirus exposure and HLA in healthy donors. Study-level information: Earlier work reported roughly 120 million unique TCR beta sequences from some 180 million T cells. Within the Caucasian-associated ancestry cluster were around 81% of the roughly 400 genotyped donors.

General study findings and limits: As a later analysis showed, a missense DCLRE1C variant was linked to trimming of TCR beta V- and J-genes. The analysis excluded some indistinguishable V segments, including TRBV6-2 and TRBV6-3.

The CDR3 contains 16 residues. Trimming stripped 5 bases from V and 3 bases from J, with 17 bases between. Germline-derived CDR1 and CDR2 are MNHEY and SMNVEV (reference sequence). The PCR employed 60 Vbeta primers together with 13 Jbeta primers. Sequencing used immunoSEQ multiplex PCR; TCRdb keeps in-frame clones, though not all of them. The data hold about 120,000 clones, with under 20% observed a single time. About this clone: Antigen unknown.

This sequence originates from a female donor in good health and CMV-seropositive. Material: PBMCs. The chain is built from TRBV27 and TRBJ2-1, with a tentative D call TRBD1 (6 bases). This CDR3 reads CASSEDRTQDYNEQFF. Written as DNA, the CDR3 is TGTGCCAGCAGTGAGGACAGAACCCAAGACTACAATGAGCAGTTCTTC.